A single sample is the source of the 19 T cell receptor beta chains below, sequenced in a study of T cells in localized non-small cell lung cancer (dated by TCRdb to about 2020). The library was built by means of the immunoSEQ multiplex PCR assay. TCRdb provides this immuneACCESS table in a form limited to in-frame rearrangements. Some clones are lacking; in checked studies, under half of them reflect an unresolved V gene, and why the rest are absent is not known. In all, the sample holds about 45,000 clones, and under 90% of those were seen once. The top ten constitute over 15% of the sample. This sample comprised peripheral blood mononuclear cells, obtained before any cancer treatment. The receptors were gathered from a man aged 40 to 70 with stage III lung adenocarcinoma.

The CDR3 here is CASSLRATTSYNEQFF. The CDR3 coding sequence is TGTGCCAGCAGCTTAAGAGCCACTACCTCCTACAATGAGCAGTTCTTC. The chain is built from TRBV7-3 and TRBJ2-1, with no clear D. V was clipped by 1 base and J by 0 bases, with 10 bases between them. Germline V gene sequence: CDR1 SGHTA, CDR2 FQGTGA. This CDR3 contains 16 residues.

The chain employs TRBV29-1 and TRBJ2-7, with a weak D call TRBD1 (6 bases). The germline V gene has CDR1 SQVTM and CDR2 ANQGSEA. The CDR3 has 14 amino acids. V dropped 7 bases and J dropped 3 bases, with 19 bases sitting between them. The CDR3 region is CSGTTGLVGYEQYF. The CDR3 DNA is TGCAGCGGCACTACAGGGTTGGTAGGCTACGAGCAGTACTTC.

Here the CDR3 DNA reads TGTGCCAGCAGCCAAGTCATCCGACTAGCGGGGCGGGAAGATACGCAGTATTTT. This encodes CASSQVIRLAGREDTQYF. The genes are TRBV4-2 and TRBJ2-3, with 11 bases fitting TRBD2. Germline CDR1 is LGHNA and CDR2 is YNFKEQ. The V segment lost 1 base and the J segment 5 bases; nucleotides outside the gene matches: 11. The CDR3 extends over 18 amino acids.

The count of this clone is one. One end of the junction varies from germline; a read error may be responsible. The V and J genes are TRBV5-4 and TRBJ2-3; 7 bases are shared with TRBD1. The CDR3 spans 12 residues. Germline V CDR1 and CDR2: SGHNT, YYREEE (reference sequence). The CDR3 reads CASSGSKGAVNF. The CDR3 DNA sequence: TGTGCCAGCAGCGGTAGTAAGGGGGCCGTAAATTTT.

As regards this clone: An end of the junction does not agree with germline; a read error may underlie this. The chain carries TRBV20-1 and TRBJ2-7; perhaps TRBD2 as D (5 bases). Germline assignment: CDR1 DFQATT and CDR2 SNEGSKA (reference sequence). This CDR3 comprises 10 residues. CDR3 DNA: TGCAGTGTCTCTCCACCGCCCGGGAACTTC. It encodes CSVSPPPGNF.

The CDR3 here is CASSLGQPGAGELFF. CDR3 sequence (DNA): TGTGCCAGCAGCTTAGGGCAGCCAGGGGCCGGGGAGCTGTTTTTT. This chain links TRBV7-6 with TRBJ2-2; possibly TRBD1 for D (6 bases). This CDR3 contains 15 residues. Germline CDR1 reads SGHVS; CDR2 reads FNYEAQ. V lost 1 base and J lost 6, with 12 bases in between.

The gene calls are TRBV27 and TRBJ2-3; D gene uncertain. With 6 bases removed from V and 2 bases from J, the gap between germline ends came to 18 bases. The CDR3 totals 16 residues. Germline-derived CDR1 and CDR2 are MNHEY and SMNVEV (reference sequence). Here the CDR3 reads CASSRRAPSFTDTQYF. For the CDR3, the DNA is TGTGCCAGCAGCCGTAGGGCCCCCTCCTTCACAGATACGCAGTATTTT.

This chain joins TRBV6-5 and TRBJ2-7; no clear D. The V end was cut by 0 bases, the J end by 5 bases, with 11 bases between. In germline, CDR1 is MNHEY, CDR2 SVGAGI. The CDR3 consists of 14 residues. CDR3 nucleotides: TGTGCCAGCAGTTACTCGGTCCGGCCGCACGAGCAGTACTTC. Its translation is CASSYSVRPHEQYF.

The V and J genes are TRBV7-7 and TRBJ2-5, with TRBD1 as a possible D gene (5 bases). CDR1 and CDR2 (germline): SSHAT, FNYEAQ (reference sequence). This CDR3 spans 15 amino acids. Trimming pared 4 bases from V and 5 bases from J, leaving 17 bases between. CDR3 protein: CASSSTPQGSETQYF. CDR3 DNA: TGTGCCAGCAGCTCTACCCCTCAGGGCTCTGAGACCCAGTACTTC.

A few counts support this clone. This sequence joins TRBV7-2 and TRBJ2-5, with TRBD2 matching over 10 bases. J was trimmed by 3 bases and V by 5 bases; bases with no gene match: 3. Germline V gene lookup returns CDR1 SGHTA and CDR2 FQGNSA. The CDR3 sequence is 14 residues long. CDR3 DNA: TGTGCCAGCAGCGCTACTAGCGGGGAAGAGACCCAGTACTTC. It specifies CASSATSGEETQYF.

A few counts support this clone. This chain uses TRBV5-8 with TRBJ2-7; 8 bases match TRBD1. CDR3 size: 14 residues. Trimming took 0 bases from V and 5 from J; bases not matched to a gene: 4. Germline V gene sequence: CDR1 SGHTS, CDR2 YDEGEE. In nucleotides, the CDR3 is TGTGCCAGCAGCTTGGGACAGGGGTACGACGAGCAGTACTTC. Translating it yields CASSLGQGYDEQYF. Using reference TRBV5-8 and TRBJ2-7 for the parts outside the CDR3, the full variable domain is EAGVTQSPTHLIKTRGQQATLRCSPISGHTSVYWYQQALGLGLQFLLWYDEGEERNRGNFPPRFSGRQFPNYSSELNVNALELEDSALYLCASSLGQGYDEQYFGPGTRLTVT.

The chain is built from TRBV2 and TRBJ2-1; perhaps TRBD1 as D (6 bases). The CDR3 loop spans 14 amino acids. V was cut by 7 bases and J by 0 bases, with 10 bases left in between. Germline CDR1 SNHLY, CDR2 FYNNEI. In nucleotides, the CDR3 is TGTGCCAGCACCGCAGGGGACTCCTACAATGAGCAGTTCTTC. It specifies CASTAGDSYNEQFF.

This chain joins TRBV5-6 and TRBJ2-7; weak D call: TRBD2 (5 bases). The CDR3 consists of 14 residues. Trimming removed 2 bases from V and 2 bases from J, with 11 bases in between. Germline V CDR1 and CDR2: SGHDT, YYEEEE. CDR3 sequence (DNA): TGTGCCAGCAGCTTTGAGGGTCTACCCTACGAGCAGTACTTC. It encodes CASSFEGLPYEQYF.

The DNA for the CDR3 is TGCAGCGGCGCACACAATGAGCAGTTCTTC. This codes for CSGAHNEQFF. V and J are TRBV29-1 and TRBJ2-1; no clear D. Trimming stripped 7 bases from V and 5 bases from J, with 6 bases between. This CDR3 contains 10 residues. Germline assignment: CDR1 SQVTM and CDR2 ANQGSEA.

V and J are TRBV6-4 and TRBJ2-1, with no clear D. V shed 0 bases and J shed 5 bases, with 11 bases lying between them. This CDR3 comprises 15 residues. In germline, CDR1 is MRHNA, CDR2 SNTAGT. CDR3 loop: CASSDSGNANNEQFF. The CDR3 DNA reads TGTGCCAGCAGTGACTCGGGGAACGCCAACAATGAGCAGTTCTTC.

The gene calls are TRBV6-1 and TRBJ2-4, with a possible D match to TRBD2 (5 bases). The ends were cut back, 1 base at V and 1 base at J, with 11 bases in the middle. The CDR3 sequence is 16 residues long. Germline V lookup: CDR1 MNHNS, CDR2 SASEGT. CDR3: CASSEEGASAKNIQYF. CDR3 nucleotides: TGTGCCAGCAGTGAAGAGGGAGCATCGGCCAAAAACATTCAGTACTTC.

This clone came up a few times. The J gene is TRBJ1-4, the V gene TRBV25-1; TRBD1 is a possible D gene (6 bases). This CDR3 comprises 17 residues. Germline CDR1 and CDR2: MGHDK and SYGVNS. Between the trimmed V and J ends, which lost 3 bases and 3 bases, there was a span of 17 bases. DNA of the CDR3: TGTGCCAGCAGTGACTTACTACAGACAGGATCTAATGAAAAACTGTTTTTT. Protein product: CASSDLLQTGSNEKLFF. Complete variable domain (other parts from reference TRBV25-1 and TRBJ1-4): EADIYQTPRYLVIGTGKKITLECSQTMGHDKMYWYQQDPGMELHLIHYSYGVNSTEKGDLSSESTVSRIRTEHFPLTLESARPSHTSQYLCASSDLLQTGSNEKLFFGSGTQLSVL.

V and J are TRBV19 and TRBJ2-7; a possible D gene is TRBD2 (5 bases). Trimming stripped 2 bases from V and 7 bases from J, with 12 bases between. The CDR3 consists of 13 residues. Germline CDR1 and CDR2: LNHDA and SQIVND (reference sequence). Here the CDR3 reads CASSISSPGEQYF. In DNA form, the CDR3 reads TGTGCCAGTAGTATAAGCTCTCCGGGAGAGCAGTACTTC. The variable domain in full, with the rest retrieved from reference TRBV19 and TRBJ2-7, is DGGITQSPKYLFRKEGQNVTLSCEQNLNHDAMYWYRQDPGQGLRLIYYSQIVNDFQKGDIAEGYSVSREKKESFPLTVTSAQKNPTAFYLCASSISSPGEQYFGPGTRLTVT.

The J gene is TRBJ1-1, the V gene TRBV23-1; a possible D gene is TRBD1 (6 bases). TRBV23-1 is annotated as an ORF whose role is uncertain. V was clipped by 3 bases and J by 3 bases, with 17 bases between them. The CDR3 has 16 residues. The CDR3 DNA is TGCGCCAGCAGTCAGCGCCCACAGGGATTCCACACTGAAGCTTTCTTT. Protein product: CASSQRPQGFHTEAFF.